These T cell receptor beta chains were read from a single sample in a study of OX40 agonist ivuxolimab in advanced cancers. TCRdb's copy holds only in-frame clones and misses some; the assay was immunoSEQ multiplex PCR. The sample includes more than 7,500 clones, almost 90% of them seen just once. The sample in question was CD4+ or CD8+ T cells sorted from blood, obtained in a trial of the OX40 agonist ivuxolimab. The receptor set was obtained from an adult with an advanced solid tumor such as melanoma, head and neck, liver or kidney cancer. The CDR3 runs from the conserved cysteine through the conserved F or W. Fields, in order: V gene, J gene, clone size, D gene, CDR3 protein. D genes are given only for firm matches. Rows may omit the clone size; those that give it use once, few, many or a size class.

V gene: TRBV5-8
J gene: TRBJ1-2
clone size: -
D gene: -
CDR3 protein: CASRSGHYGYTF

V gene: TRBV13
J gene: TRBJ2-7
clone size: once
D gene: -
CDR3 protein: CASSFSQGARKYF

V gene: TRBV29-1
J gene: TRBJ2-3
clone size: -
D gene: TRBD2
CDR3 protein: CSVVLVAGRTDTQYF

V gene: TRBV9
J gene: TRBJ1-2
clone size: -
D gene: -
CDR3 protein: CASSVGGAFTYGYTF

V gene: TRBV19
J gene: TRBJ1-2
clone size: once
D gene: -
CDR3 protein: CASSIDLGAGNYGYTF

V gene: TRBV7-6
J gene: TRBJ2-7
clone size: once
D gene: TRBD2
CDR3 protein: CASSLLAGAYEQYF

V gene: TRBV7-6
J gene: TRBJ1-5
clone size: -
D gene: -
CDR3 protein: CASSLAQGWNQPQHF

V gene: TRBV7-3
J gene: TRBJ1-1
clone size: -
D gene: TRBD1
CDR3 protein: CASSYGQGAEAFF

V gene: TRBV2
J gene: TRBJ1-2
clone size: -
D gene: -
CDR3 protein: CASSDALLNYGYTF

V gene: TRBV5-6
J gene: TRBJ2-1
clone size: -
D gene: -
CDR3 protein: CASSWGRILYNEQFF

V gene: TRBV4-1
J gene: TRBJ1-4
clone size: few
D gene: -
CDR3 protein: CASSQGGNEKLFF

V gene: TRBV16
J gene: TRBJ2-5
clone size: once
D gene: -
CDR3 protein: CASSQYGPGGETQYF

V gene: TRBV28
J gene: TRBJ2-7
clone size: -
D gene: -
CDR3 protein: CASRDGGYSYEQYF

V gene: TRBV2
J gene: TRBJ2-5
clone size: once
D gene: TRBD2
CDR3 protein: CASSELAGGPGIEETQYF

V gene: TRBV18
J gene: TRBJ1-4
clone size: -
D gene: TRBD1
CDR3 protein: CASSPDRGRGGYEKLFF

V gene: TRBV21-1
J gene: TRBJ1-2
clone size: -
D gene: -
CDR3 protein: CASSRGGTRGHYGYTF

V gene: TRBV11-2
J gene: TRBJ2-1
clone size: once
D gene: -
CDR3 protein: CASSLAWGQGTDEQFF

V gene: TRBV5-1
J gene: TRBJ1-5
clone size: -
D gene: TRBD1
CDR3 protein: CASSLGTGGAGNQPQHF

V gene: TRBV4-1
J gene: TRBJ2-7
clone size: -
D gene: -
CDR3 protein: CASSYGGPYEQYF